Presented here are 31 T cell receptor beta chains from one specimen sequenced in a study of T cells in Graves' hyperthyroidism and ophthalmopathy. Amplified TCR beta CDR3 regions came from RNA transcripts. HTBI primers were used for first-round RT-PCR of the TCR CDR3. TCRdb independently ran MiXCR on the multiplex PCR reads; one entry per CDR3 protein. The data hold under 700,000 distinct CDR3 sequences, with 35% to 55% observed a single time. The sample taken for sequencing was peripheral blood or thyroid tissue (not recorded which). These receptors were obtained from a woman between 18 and 29 years old with Graves' hyperthyroidism.

This clonotype has just a few counts. The chain is built from TRBV19 and TRBJ1-3; no definite D call. Deletions cut 3 bases from V and 2 bases from J, with 8 bases between. Germline V CDR1 and CDR2: LNHDA, SQIVND (reference sequence). The CDR3 is made up of 14 amino acids. CDR3 bases: TGTGCCAGTAGTATCGGTCTACCTGGAAACACCATATATTTT. Protein sequence: CASSIGLPGNTIYF.

In this sample, this clonotype turned up a few times. The rearrangement joins TRBV25-1 to TRBJ2-6; D could derive from TRBD1 or TRBD2 (5 bases each). The ends were cut back, 3 bases at V and 3 bases at J, with 15 bases in the middle. The CDR3 totals 17 residues. Germline V CDR1 and CDR2: MGHDK, SYGVNS. This chain's CDR3 is CASSDYPPGSGANVLTF. The CDR3 nucleotides are TGTGCCAGCAGTGACTACCCTCCAGGGAGTGGGGCCAACGTCCTGACTTTC.

This clonotype was observed a few times. The V call is TRBV7-8, the J call TRBJ1-2; unclear D gene. The V gene's germline CDR1 is SGHVS and CDR2 FQNEAQ. CDR3 size: 10 residues. Between the trimmed V and J ends, which lost 0 bases and 13 bases, there was a span of 6 bases. DNA for the CDR3: TGTGCCAGCAGCTTAGCCGGAATCACCTTC. Translated: CASSLAGITF. The variable domain in full, completed from reference TRBV7-8 and TRBJ1-2, reads GAGVSQSPRYKVAKRGQDVALRCDPISGHVSLFWYQQALGQGPEFLTYFQNEAQLDKSGLPSDRFFAERPEGSVSTLKIQRTQQEDSAVYLCASSLAGITFGSGTRLTVV.

The chain couples TRBV19 to TRBJ1-3, with TRBD1 as a possible D gene (5 bases). V gave up 2 bases and J gave up 4 bases, with 9 bases separating them. The germline V gene has CDR1 LNHDA and CDR2 SQIVND (reference sequence). This CDR3 comprises 14 residues. This chain's CDR3 is CASSIWGNGNTIYF. The CDR3 nucleotides read TGTGCCAGTAGTATATGGGGGAACGGAAACACCATATATTTT.

The chain employs TRBV29-1 and TRBJ1-5; tentatively, D is TRBD1 (5 bases). This CDR3 region has 11 residues. CDR1 and CDR2 from the germline V gene are SQVTM and ANQGSEA. The CDR3 DNA sequence: TGCAGGCGGGACGCAGGGCAACCCCAGCATTTT. This gives the protein CRRDAGQPQHF.

The V gene is TRBV2, the J gene TRBJ2-5, with 14 bases identical to TRBD2. Germline V gene lookup returns CDR1 SNHLY and CDR2 FYNNEI. This CDR3 contains 16 residues. Unmatched junction bases numbered 8, after V lost 7 bases and J lost 4 bases. The DNA for the CDR3 is TGTGCCAGCACCGGGACTAGCGGGAGTGGAAGAGAGACCCAGTACTTC. Translation gives CASTGTSGSGRETQYF.

As concerns this clonotype: Mismatch with germline at one junction end may stem from a read error. The V gene is TRBV10-3, the J gene TRBJ1-3; TRBD1 matches 8 bases. The CDR3 spans 15 residues. Germline V CDR1 and CDR2: ENHRY, SYGVKD. Here the CDR3 DNA reads TGTGCCAGCAGTGGGACAGGAGCCTCTGGAAACACCATATATTTT. Residues: CASSGTGASGNTIYF.

This clonotype has only a few counts. This chain connects TRBV11-3 to TRBJ1-2; D not certain. CDR1 and CDR2 from the germline V gene are SGHNT and YENEEA. This CDR3 region has 13 residues. The V end lost 8 bases, the J end lost 1 base, and 11 bases lay between the germline ends. The CDR3 sequence is CASSSTLNYGYTF. As DNA, the CDR3 is TGTGCCAGCTCCTCAACACTTAACTATGGCTACACCTTC. Supplemented by reference TRBV11-3 and TRBJ1-2, the full variable domain reads EAGVVQSPRYKIIEKKQPVAFWCNPISGHNTLYWYLQNLGQGPELLIRYENEEAVDDSQLPKDRFSAERLKGVDSTLKIQPAELGDSAVYLCASSSTLNYGYTFGSGTRLTVV.

With respect to this clonotype: A junction boundary mismatches the germline segment, possibly from a read error. CDR3 in DNA: TGCGCCAGCAGCCAAGATATCGCACAGGGGGCTGATTCACCCCTCCACTTT. Amino acid sequence: CASSQDIAQGADSPLHF. The chain has TRBV7-2 and TRBJ1-6; 9 nucleotides line up with TRBD1. The V gene's germline CDR1 is SGHTA and CDR2 FQGNSA. This CDR3 is built from 17 residues.

V is TRBV29-1 and J is TRBJ2-5; 8 bases agree with TRBD1. From germline, CDR1 is SQVTM and CDR2 ANQGSEA. Trimming cost V 8 bases and J 0 bases; bases outside gene matches: 8. The CDR3 runs 14 residues. The CDR3 DNA follows: TGCAGCATCCTGACAGGGGAGTACCAAGAGACCCAGTACTTC. Protein sequence: CSILTGEYQETQYF.

This clonotype appeared many times. V is TRBV15 and J is TRBJ2-5, with 7 nucleotides matching TRBD2. Germline values: CDR1 LNHNV, CDR2 YYDKDF (reference sequence). With V trimmed by 1 base and J by 4 bases, 9 bases remained unmatched. The CDR3 length is 16 residues. CDR3 in amino acids: CATSRAASGKGETQYF. The CDR3 coding sequence is TGTGCCACCAGCAGAGCGGCTAGCGGAAAAGGAGAGACCCAGTACTTC.

The chain recombines TRBV7-3 with TRBJ2-5, with D perhaps matching TRBD1 or TRBD2 (5 bases each). CDR1 is SGHTA and CDR2 is FQGTGA in the germline V gene. CDR3 length: 17 residues. Trimming left V 5 bases short and J 1 base short, with 20 bases between. CDR3 amino acids: CASSRPRDQSTQETQYF. For the CDR3, the DNA is TGTGCCAGCAGCCGCCCCCGGGACCAGAGTACCCAAGAGACCCAGTACTTC.

This clonotype was observed a single time. This rearrangement joins TRBV10-3 to TRBJ1-2; 9 positions match TRBD1. Germline V lookup: CDR1 ENHRY, CDR2 SYGVKD. The length of the CDR3 is 12 residues. With 8 bases clipped from V and 8 bases from J, the junction kept 6 bases outside the gene matches. The CDR3 sequence is CAIRQGERGYTF. The CDR3 DNA reads as TGTGCCATCCGACAGGGGGAAAGGGGCTACACCTTC.

In its sample, this clonotype was seen many times. CDR3 loop: CASRAGGYEQYF. CDR3 sequence (DNA): TGTGCCAGCAGGGCGGGTGGTTACGAGCAGTACTTC. The chain carries TRBV25-1 and TRBJ2-7; a possible D gene is TRBD2 (5 bases). CDR1 MGHDK and CDR2 SYGVNS come from the germline V gene. This CDR3 is 12 amino acids long. Trimming removed 6 bases from V and 4 bases from J, with 10 bases in between.

This clonotype came up once. The junction departs from germline at one end; a sequencing error may be responsible. The rearrangement uses TRBV10-3 and TRBJ1-2; TRBD1 agrees at 9 bases. This CDR3 spans 14 amino acids. From germline, CDR1 is ENHRY and CDR2 SYGVKD. The CDR3 sequence is CASSSLPGQGSYTF. The CDR3 DNA reads TGTGCCAGCAGTAGCCTACCGGGACAGGGATCCTACACCTTC.

Turning to this clonotype: A much larger clonotype is one base distant, so this may be a read error. The gene calls are TRBV6-6 and TRBJ2-5, with D perhaps TRBD1 (6 bases). Trimming took off 6 bases at V and 5 bases at J, with 10 bases between the two ends. Germline CDR1 is MNHNY and CDR2 is SVGAGI (reference sequence). The CDR3 has 12 residues. The DNA for the CDR3 is TGTGCCAGCAGAGGACAGACGGAGACCCAGTACTTC. Amino acids: CASRGQTETQYF.

This clonotype was seen ten or more times. V is TRBV7-2 and J is TRBJ1-3; D remains ambiguous. Germline CDR1 reads SGHTA; CDR2 reads FQGNSA. The CDR3 extends over 12 amino acids. The V end was cut by 8 bases, the J end by 1 base, with 6 bases between. CDR3 region: CASRDSGNTIYF. The CDR3, as DNA: TGTGCCAGCCGGGATTCTGGAAACACCATATATTTT.

A word on this clonotype: A much larger clone is a single base away; this may be a read error. V is TRBV24-1 and J is TRBJ1-1, with D unclear. Germline V gene sequence: CDR1 KGHDR, CDR2 SFDVKD. This CDR3 region has 14 residues. The CDR3 DNA follows: TGTGCCACCAGTGATTTAGCCCTGGCCACTGGAGCTTTCTTT. It encodes CATSDLALATGAFF.

The rearrangement joins TRBV14 to TRBJ1-3, with D hard to call. V was shortened by 6 bases and J by 0 bases, with 6 bases between the two germline ends. Germline CDR1 reads SGHDN; CDR2 reads FVKESK. The CDR3 is 13 amino acids. CDR3 loop: CASRPSSGNTIYF. For the CDR3, the DNA is TGTGCCAGCAGGCCTAGCTCTGGAAACACCATATATTTT.

The rearrangement joins TRBV20-1 to TRBJ1-1; maybe TRBD1 (6 bases). The CDR3 runs 15 residues. The germline V and J ends were trimmed by 3 bases and 0 bases, with 14 bases remaining between them. Germline V gene lookup returns CDR1 DFQATT and CDR2 SNEGSKA (reference sequence). The CDR3 loop reads CSASPSGALNTEAFF. CDR3 nucleotide sequence: TGCAGTGCTAGCCCGTCAGGGGCGTTGAACACTGAAGCTTTCTTT.

A remark on this clonotype: A much larger clone sits a single nucleotide away, making a read error possible. J is TRBJ1-2 and V is TRBV2, with D possibly TRBD1 on 5 matching bases. This CDR3 is 14 amino acids long. CDR1 and CDR2 (germline): SNHLY, FYNNEI. This CDR3 is CAGSGRQRPYGYTF. DNA for the CDR3: TGTGCCGGCAGCGGAAGACAGAGACCCTATGGCTACACCTTC.

The chain carries TRBV6-1 and TRBJ2-5; D is possibly TRBD1 (7 bases). This CDR3 comprises 14 residues. Per the germline V gene, CDR1 is MNHNS and CDR2 is SASEGT. V lost 8 bases to trimming and J lost 1 base, with 14 bases between them. CDR3 bases: TGTGCCAGCGGGTCAGGGGGGCCCCAAGAGACCCAGTACTTC. It yields the protein CASGSGGPQETQYF.

The chain combines TRBV2 with TRBJ1-4; weak D call: TRBD1 (5 bases). The CDR3 runs 13 residues. Per the germline V gene, CDR1 is SNHLY and CDR2 is FYNNEI. V dropped 6 bases and J dropped 5 bases, with 10 bases sitting between them. DNA of the CDR3: TGTGCCAGCAGAGAGGGGAGCAATGAAAAACTGTTTTTT. Its protein product is CASREGSNEKLFF.

This rearrangement joins TRBV5-6 to TRBJ1-6; D remains unclear. CDR3 size: 15 residues. Between the trimmed V and J ends, which lost 1 base and 7 bases, there was a span of 12 bases. Germline lookup yields CDR1 SGHDT and CDR2 YYEEEE. CDR3 residues: CASSLQSWENSPLHF. The CDR3 DNA follows: TGTGCCAGCAGCTTGCAAAGCTGGGAGAATTCACCCCTCCACTTT.

This chain links TRBV20-1 with TRBJ1-2; D ambiguous. The germline CDR1 and CDR2 sequences are DFQATT and SNEGSKA (reference sequence). CDR3 length: 14 residues. The V gene lost 6 bases and the J gene lost 0 bases, with 14 bases spanning the gap. CDR3 residues: CSAQEEFPNYGYTF. CDR3 DNA sequence: TGCAGTGCCCAGGAAGAGTTCCCTAACTATGGCTACACCTTC.

This clonotype was counted a few times. The chain employs TRBV7-3 and TRBJ2-2; D is unresolved. The V end lost 5 bases, the J end lost 0 bases, and 10 bases lay between the germline ends. CDR3 length: 15 amino acids. Germline CDR1 and CDR2: SGHTA and FQGTGA. The CDR3 region is CASSPGPANTGELFF. The CDR3 DNA reads as TGTGCCAGCAGCCCCGGACCCGCGAACACCGGGGAGCTGTTTTTT. Complete variable domain (other parts from reference TRBV7-3 and TRBJ2-2): GAGVSQTPSNKVTEKGKYVELRCDPISGHTALYWYRQSLGQGPEFLIYFQGTGAADDSGLPNDRFFAVRPEGSVSTLKIQRTERGDSAVYLCASSPGPANTGELFFGEGSRLTVL.

V and J are TRBV7-8 and TRBJ2-7, with D hard to call. The CDR3 sequence is 14 residues long. V shed 11 bases and J shed 3 bases, with 20 bases lying between them. Looked up from germline, CDR1 is SGHVS and CDR2 is FQNEAQ. CDR3 loop: CAGTVGAGGYEQYF. DNA of the CDR3: TGTGCCGGCACCGTGGGCGCAGGTGGCTACGAGCAGTACTTC.

Concerning this clonotype: A junction boundary mismatches the germline segment, possibly from a read error. Here the CDR3 reads CASSPTNAGELFF. CDR3 coding DNA: TGTGCCAGCTCACCAACGAACGCCGGGGAGCTGTTTTTT. This chain joins TRBV7-2 and TRBJ2-2; D is ambiguous. Germline-derived CDR1 and CDR2 are SGHTA and FQGNSA. This CDR3 is 13 amino acids long.

About this clonotype itself: Sequence at one end of the junction differs from germline and may be a read error. This chain joins TRBV7-3 and TRBJ2-7; 8 bases line up with TRBD2. The germline CDR1 and CDR2 sequences are SGHTA and FQGTGA. This CDR3 is built from 14 residues. In DNA form, the CDR3 reads TGTGCCAGCAGCTTAGAAAGCGGGGGCTACGCGCAGTACTTC. It is translated as CASSLESGGYAQYF.

Many counts were recorded for this clonotype. The J gene is TRBJ1-5, the V gene TRBV2; D remains ambiguous. V lost 1 base, J lost 4 bases, and 8 bases lay in between. Germline V CDR1 and CDR2: SNHLY, FYNNEI. This CDR3 comprises 14 residues. CDR3 sequence: CASSEDPSNQPQHF. The DNA for the CDR3 is TGTGCCAGCAGTGAAGATCCAAGTAATCAGCCCCAGCATTTT.

This clonotype was counted at least ten times. The chain joins TRBV7-3 to TRBJ2-7, with TRBD2 matching 8 bases. The germline gives CDR1 SGHTA, CDR2 FQGTGA. CDR3 length: 14 amino acids. The V gene end was trimmed by 2 bases and the J gene end by 0 bases; junction bases not matched to a gene: 0. CDR3 amino acids: CASSLLAGSYEQYF. CDR3 DNA: TGTGCCAGCAGCTTACTAGCGGGCTCCTACGAGCAGTACTTC.